This entry is about one TCR beta chain. Its antigen is unidentified. The CDR3 has 13 residues. Per germline, CDR1 SGHDT and CDR2 YYEEEE. The V gene end was trimmed by 7 bases and the J gene end by 3 bases; junction bases not matched to a gene: 3. The entry originates in a study of T cell responses to AZD1222 COVID-19 vaccine. TCRdb keeps only in-frame clones here, not all; method: immunoSEQ multiplex PCR. The sample has fewer than 30,000 clones, about three quarters seen once; the top ten hold 5.8%. Notes on the study in general: The donor group comprised mostly white British people and more females; the analysis possibly underestimated clonal diversity.

The material sequenced was peripheral blood, taken on day 0 of AZD1222 vaccination. The chain employs TRBV5-6 and TRBJ1-1; TRBD1 agrees at 10 bases. The clonotype was recovered from an adult in good health. Written as DNA, the CDR3 is TGTGCCAGCGCGGGACAGGGGCACACTGAAGCTTTCTTT. Translating it yields CASAGQGHTEAFF.